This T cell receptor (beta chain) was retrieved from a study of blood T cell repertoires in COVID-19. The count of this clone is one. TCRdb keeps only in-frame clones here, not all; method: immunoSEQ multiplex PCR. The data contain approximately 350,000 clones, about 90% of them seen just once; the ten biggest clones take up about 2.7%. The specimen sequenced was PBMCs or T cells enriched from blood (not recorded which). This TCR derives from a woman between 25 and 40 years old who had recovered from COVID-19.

The CDR3 spells CSVKSGTGNYEQYF. The CDR3 DNA is TGCAGCGTTAAAAGCGGGACAGGCAACTACGAGCAGTACTTC. The V call is TRBV29-1, the J call TRBJ2-7; D might be TRBD1 (8 bases). The CDR3 has 14 amino acids. V gave up 5 bases and J gave up 3 bases, with 17 bases separating them. Germline CDR1 reads SQVTM; CDR2 reads ANQGSEA.